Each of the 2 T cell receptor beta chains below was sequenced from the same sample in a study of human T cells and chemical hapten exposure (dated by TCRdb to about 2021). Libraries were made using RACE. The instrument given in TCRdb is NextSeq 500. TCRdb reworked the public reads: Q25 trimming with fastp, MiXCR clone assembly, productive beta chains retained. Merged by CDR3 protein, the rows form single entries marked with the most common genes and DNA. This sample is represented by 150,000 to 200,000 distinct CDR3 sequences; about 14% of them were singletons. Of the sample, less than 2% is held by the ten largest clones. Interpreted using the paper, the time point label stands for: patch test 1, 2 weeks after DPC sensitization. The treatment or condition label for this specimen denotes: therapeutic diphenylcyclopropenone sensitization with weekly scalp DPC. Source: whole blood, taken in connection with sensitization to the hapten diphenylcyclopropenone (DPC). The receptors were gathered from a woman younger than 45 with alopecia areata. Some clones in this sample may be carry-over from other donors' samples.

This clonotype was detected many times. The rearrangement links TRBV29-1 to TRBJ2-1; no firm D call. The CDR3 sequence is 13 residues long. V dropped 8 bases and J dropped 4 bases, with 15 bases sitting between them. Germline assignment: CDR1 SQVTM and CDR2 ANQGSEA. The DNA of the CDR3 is TGCAGCACCCGCCGACGAAATTACAATGAGCAGTTCTTC. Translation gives CSTRRRNYNEQFF.

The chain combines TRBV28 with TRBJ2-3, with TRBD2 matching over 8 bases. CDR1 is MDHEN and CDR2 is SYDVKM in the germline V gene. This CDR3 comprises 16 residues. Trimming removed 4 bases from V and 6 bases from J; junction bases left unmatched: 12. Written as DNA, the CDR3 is TGTGCCAGCAGTTCCCGACTAGCGCCAGACACGGATACGCAGTATTTT. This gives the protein CASSSRLAPDTDTQYF.